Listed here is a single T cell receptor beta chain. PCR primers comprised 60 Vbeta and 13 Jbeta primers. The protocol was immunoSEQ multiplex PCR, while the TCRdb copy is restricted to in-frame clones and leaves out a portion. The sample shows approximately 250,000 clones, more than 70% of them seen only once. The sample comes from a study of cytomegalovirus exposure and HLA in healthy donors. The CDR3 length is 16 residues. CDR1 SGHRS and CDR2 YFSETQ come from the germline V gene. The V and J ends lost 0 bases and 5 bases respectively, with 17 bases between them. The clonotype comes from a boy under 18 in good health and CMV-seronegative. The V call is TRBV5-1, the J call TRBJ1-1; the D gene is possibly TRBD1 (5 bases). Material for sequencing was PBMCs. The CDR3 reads CASSLAGNLGGTEAFF. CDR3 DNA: TGCGCCAGCAGCTTGGCCGGCAACCTGGGGGGAACTGAAGCTTTCTTT.